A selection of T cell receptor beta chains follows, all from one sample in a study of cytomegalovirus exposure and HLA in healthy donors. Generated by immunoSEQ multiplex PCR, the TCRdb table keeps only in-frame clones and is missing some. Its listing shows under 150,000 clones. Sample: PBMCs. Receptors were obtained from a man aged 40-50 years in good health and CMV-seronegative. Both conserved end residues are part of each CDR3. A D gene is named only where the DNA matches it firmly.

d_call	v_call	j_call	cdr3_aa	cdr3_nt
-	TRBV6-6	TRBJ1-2	CASSDNRAAGGYTF	TGTGCCAGCAGTGACAACAGGGCTGCTGGTGGCTACACCTTC
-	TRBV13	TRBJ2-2	CASSLVGLDTGELFF	TGTGCCAGCAGCTTAGTGGGGCTGGACACCGGGGAGCTGTTTTTT
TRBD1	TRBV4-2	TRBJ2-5	CASSQDRVVETQYF	TGTGCCAGCAGCCAGGACAGGGTTGTAGAGACCCAGTACTTC
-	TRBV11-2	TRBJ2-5	CASRLVTGSRETQYF	TGTGCCAGCAGATTGGTAACAGGGTCCAGGGAGACCCAGTACTTC
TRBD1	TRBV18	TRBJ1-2	CASSLGQGGGYTF	TGTGCCAGCTCACTCGGACAGGGTGGTGGCTACACCTTC
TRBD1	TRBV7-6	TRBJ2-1	CASSFDRGGYNEQFF	TGTGCCAGCAGCTTCGACAGGGGGGGATACAATGAGCAGTTCTTC
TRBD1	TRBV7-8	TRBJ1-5	CASSDGTGRSNQPQHF	TGTGCCAGCAGCGACGGGACAGGAAGGAGCAATCAGCCCCAGCATTTT
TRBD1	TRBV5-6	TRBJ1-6	CASSPGTGVNNSPLHF	TGTGCCAGCAGCCCCGGGACAGGGGTGAATAATTCACCCCTCCACTTT
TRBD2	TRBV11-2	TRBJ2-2	CASSLLKRGYTGELFF	TGTGCCAGCAGCTTGCTTAAGCGGGGATACACCGGGGAGCTGTTTTTT
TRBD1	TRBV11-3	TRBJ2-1	CASSSPGGEQFF	TGTGCCAGCAGCTCCCCAGGGGGCGAGCAGTTCTTC
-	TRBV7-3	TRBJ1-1	CASSPPGEANTEAFF	TGTGCCAGCAGCCCCCCGGGAGAAGCTAACACTGAAGCTTTCTTT
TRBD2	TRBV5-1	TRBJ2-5	CASSLVRQRGVQETQYF	TGCGCCAGCAGCTTGGTGAGGCAGCGGGGGGTACAAGAGACCCAGTACTTC
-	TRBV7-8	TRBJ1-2	CASSLGVGTINYGYTF	TGTGCCAGCAGCTTAGGGGTCGGGACAATTAACTATGGCTACACCTTC
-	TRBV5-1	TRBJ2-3	CASSRVSRETDTQYF	TGCGCCAGCAGCCGGGTGTCAAGGGAGACAGATACGCAGTATTTT
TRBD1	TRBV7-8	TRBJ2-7	CASSRGTGSVYEQYF	TGTGCCAGCAGCCGGGGGACAGGGTCCGTTTACGAGCAGTACTTC
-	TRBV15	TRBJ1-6	CATSRATTGSPLHF	TGTGCCACCAGCAGAGCCACGACGGGTTCACCCCTCCACTTT
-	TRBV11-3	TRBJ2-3	CASSADRPPLDTQYF	TGTGCCAGCAGCGCCGACAGGCCCCCATTAGATACGCAGTATTTT
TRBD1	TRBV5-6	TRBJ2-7	CASSSGDRPYEQYF	TGTGCCAGCAGCTCTGGGGACAGACCCTACGAGCAGTACTTC
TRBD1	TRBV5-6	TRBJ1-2	CASSLGTGGYGYTF	TGTGCCAGCAGCTTAGGGACAGGGGGCTATGGCTACACCTTC
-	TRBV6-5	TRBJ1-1	CASQGGFNTEAFF	TGTGCCAGCCAAGGGGGATTTAACACTGAAGCTTTCTTT
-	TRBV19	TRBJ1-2	CASSDSNYGYTF	TGTGCCAGTAGTGACAGTAACTATGGCTACACCTTC
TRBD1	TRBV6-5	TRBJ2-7	CASSYSGTGGFEQYF	TGTGCCAGCAGTTACTCAGGGACAGGGGGCTTCGAGCAGTACTTC
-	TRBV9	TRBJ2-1	CASSVEGHPNEQFF	TGTGCCAGCAGCGTAGAGGGACACCCTAATGAGCAGTTCTTC
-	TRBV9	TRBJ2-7	CASSVGQGYGEQYF	TGTGCCAGCAGCGTAGGGCAGGGTTACGGCGAGCAGTACTTC
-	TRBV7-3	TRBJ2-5	CASSLNPAAGTQYF	TGTGCCAGCAGCTTAAATCCAGCGGCAGGGACCCAGTACTTC
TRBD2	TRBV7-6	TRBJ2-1	CASSLARRLAGGKYNEQFF	TGTGCCAGCAGCTTAGCGCGACGTCTAGCGGGGGGAAAATACAATGAGCAGTTCTTC
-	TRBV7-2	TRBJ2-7	CASSLRAYEQYF	TGTGCCAGCAGCTTAAGAGCTTACGAGCAGTACTTC
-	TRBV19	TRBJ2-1	CASSGLARNEQFF	TGTGCCAGTAGTGGGCTAGCGCGCAATGAGCAGTTCTTC
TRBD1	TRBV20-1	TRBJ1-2	CSAGQGAGYTF	TGCAGTGCTGGACAGGGAGCTGGCTACACCTTC
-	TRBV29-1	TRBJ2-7	CSPIGRDTFYEQYF	TGCAGCCCAATAGGCCGGGACACTTTCTACGAGCAGTACTTC
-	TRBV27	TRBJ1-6	CASSSGSYNSPLHF	TGTGCCAGCAGTTCGGGATCCTATAATTCACCCCTCCACTTT
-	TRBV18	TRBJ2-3	CASSPISTDTQYF	TGTGCCAGCTCACCTATTTCTACAGATACGCAGTATTTT
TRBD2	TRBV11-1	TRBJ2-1	CASYGGGGSYNEQFF	TGTGCCAGCTACGGAGGCGGGGGCTCCTACAATGAGCAGTTCTTC
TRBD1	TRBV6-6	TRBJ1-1	CASSPPGTGGTEAFF	TGTGCCAGCAGCCCACCAGGTACAGGGGGCACTGAAGCTTTCTTT
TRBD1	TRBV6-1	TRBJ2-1	CASSADRVGGNEQFF	TGTGCCAGCAGTGCGGACAGGGTGGGAGGTAATGAGCAGTTCTTC
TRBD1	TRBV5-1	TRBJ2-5	CASSAWGQGEETQYF	TGCGCCAGCAGCGCCTGGGGACAGGGAGAAGAGACCCAGTACTTC
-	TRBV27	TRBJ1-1	CASMDRGGSAFF	TGTGCCAGCATGGATCGTGGGGGCTCGGCTTTCTTT
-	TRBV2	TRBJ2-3	CASSYTGGADTQYF	TGTGCCAGCAGTTACACAGGGGGGGCAGATACGCAGTATTTT
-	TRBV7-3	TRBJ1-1	CASSLQGATEAFF	TGTGCCAGCAGTTTACAGGGCGCCACTGAAGCTTTCTTT
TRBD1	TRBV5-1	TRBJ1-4	CASSLGTGDEKLFF	TGCGCCAGCAGCTTGGGGACAGGGGACGAAAAACTGTTTTTT
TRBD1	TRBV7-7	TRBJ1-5	CASSQGGQGLGNQPQHF	TGTGCCAGCAGCCAAGGGGGACAGGGTTTAGGCAATCAGCCCCAGCATTTT
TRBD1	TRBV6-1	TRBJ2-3	CASSGYNGLGQTYTDTQYF	TGTGCCAGCAGTGGGTACAATGGCCTGGGACAGACTTACACAGATACGCAGTATTTT
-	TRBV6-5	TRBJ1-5	CASSYGSGNQPQHF	TGTGCCAGCAGTTACGGGAGTGGAAATCAGCCCCAGCATTTT
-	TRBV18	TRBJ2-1	CASSTDGVSYNEQFF	TGTGCCAGCTCAACAGACGGGGTCTCCTACAATGAGCAGTTCTTC
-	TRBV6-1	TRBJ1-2	CASSEQASGRGGYTF	TGTGCCAGCAGTGAACAAGCCTCAGGGAGGGGTGGCTACACCTTC